This TCR beta chain was sequenced for a study of T cells in pancreatic ductal adenocarcinoma (dated by TCRdb to 2016 to 2017). For the study in its entirety: To learn about the adaptive T-cell response arising naturally, investigators profiled where tumor-infiltrating CD8+ T cells, together with suppressive cells, were located within resected pancreatic ductal adenocarcinoma, how abundant they were, and what qualities they showed. Study-wide conclusions, independent of this receptor: More total productive templates and around 8.1-fold more unique clonotypes were found in blood samples than in tumor samples. No significant difference in T-cell clonality was found between tumor and blood, with mean clonality of approximately 0.11 in tumors and 0.07 to 0.075 in blood. Comparisons of clonality between tumor and blood may be biased toward lower diversity because tumors are enriched in CD45RO+ effector T cells rather than naive T cells. Because inoperable disease is present at presentation in most pancreatic cancer patients, the resected cohort was biased toward the minority with early-stage disease.

The immunoSEQ hsTCRB kit was used to amplify TCR beta CDR3 regions from genomic DNA. An Illumina HiSeq system was used for high-throughput TRB CDR3 sequencing. Concerning the study's data processing: Sequencing reads were analyzed with the immunoSEQ software, and nonproductive sequences with premature stops or frame-shifts were excluded. Clonality of the repertoire was calculated as one minus Shannon entropy normalized by log2 of the number of unique productive sequences. The clones in this table, taken by TCRdb from immuneACCESS, are in-frame only. Not every clone is retained; where verified, under half of the shortfall comes from an unresolved V gene, and the cause of the rest is unknown. V and J calls and clone size are as listed in that table; D and trimming were resolved from the DNA. The sample records roughly 100,000 clones, about 96% of which are singletons. Of the sample, roughly 3% is held by the ten largest clones.

CDR1 and CDR2 were assigned from the germline V gene as SGHTA and FQGNSA. Reading from cysteine to phenylalanine, the CDR3 counts 15 amino acids. The CDR3 DNA has 45 bases and is translated from base 1. Trimming takes 1 base off V and 5 bases off J; junction bases not matched to a gene: 2. The pancreatic ductal adenocarcinoma patients who were selected had gone through surgery without receiving any neoadjuvant therapy. After peripheral blood was drawn into heparin tubes, PBMCs were separated on a histopaque density gradient and then cryopreserved in approximately 10% DMSO. Genomic DNA was extracted from roughly seven PBMC and 9 flash-frozen tumor specimens using the DNeasy Blood and Tissue Kit with Proteinase K and RNase treatment. Concerning this clone itself: The antigen it binds to is not known. Within one base of it there is no much larger clone, and no base qualities were kept.

Here the chain combines TRBV7-2 and TRBJ2-5; 12 of the junction bases match TRBD2. This TCR was sampled from a human donor with pancreatic ductal adenocarcinoma. Sample: PBMCs. DNA sequence: TGTGCCAGCAGCTTAGTCCTAGCGGGAGGGGAGACCCAGTACTTC. Translation gives CASSLVLAGGETQYF.